The clone carrying this T cell receptor (beta chain) was seen at least ten times. From germline, CDR1 is MDHEN and CDR2 SYDVKM. This CDR3 is 15 amino acids long. V gave up 3 bases and J gave up 1 base, with 9 bases separating them. This sample is part of a study of identical twins. A universal primer site came from template switching; cDNA carried unique molecular identifiers. MiXCR, applied by TCRdb to the 5' RACE reads, yields one record per CDR3 protein. The data contain a few hundred thousand distinct CDR3 sequences, roughly 18% of them singletons. What was sequenced was naive T cells sorted from blood. This receptor was obtained from a man aged 50 to 59 in good health. The chain links TRBV28 to TRBJ2-2; D ambiguous. The CDR3 loop is CASSFFILNTGELFF. CDR3 bases: TGTGCCAGCAGTTTTTTCATCCTGAACACCGGGGAGCTGTTTTTT.